This T cell receptor (beta chain) originates from a study of T cell repertoires in cytomegalovirus infection (dated by TCRdb to 2018 to 2020). Turning to the overall study: Recently identified HLA-C-restricted CMV epitopes, whose presentation resists viral immunomodulation, were targeted by peptide stimulations together with well-studied HLA-B-restricted epitopes. Donor HLA type was relevant to the analysis, as public TCR beta signatures indicated carriage of CMV infection together with the matching HLA type. Study-wide findings and limitations: Carriers of CMV infection plus the relevant HLA type were discriminated by the cumulative frequency of public TCR beta family members in the study cohort and in an independent roughly 320-donor cohort. The ex vivo response was dominated by HLA-C-restricted CMV-specific TCR beta clonotypes, which also provided the single most frequent clonotype in two of eight donors.

In the case of this clonotype: The clone's antigen remains unknown. A much larger clone lies one base from this, so it may be a read error.

The CDR3 holds 18 amino acids from the cysteine to the phenylalanine. The entry retains the CDR3 DNA only, 54 bases that are in frame from base 1. CDR1 and CDR2 are read off the germline V gene as SGHTA and FQGNSA. Sequenced using an Illumina HiSeq 1500. TCRdb trimmed the raw reads at Q25, called clones with MiXCR and kept productive beta chains. Each CDR3 protein appears once, grouped with its most common genes and DNA. The sample profile shows about 500,000 distinct CDR3 sequences; around 35% of them were found once. Roughly 15% of the sample lies in the top ten. The intended sense of this specimen's treatment or condition label: in vitro stimulation with specific CMV peptide epitopes to enrich CMV-specific T cells.

Recombination connected TRBV7-2 to TRBJ2-2, and TRBD2 matches 12 of the central bases. The material sequenced was cultured PBMCs, taken from culture after CMV antigen stimulation. This TCR derives from a human donor in good health (CMV status not recorded). Some clones in this sample may be carry-over from other donors' samples. The CDR3 region: CASSTRTSGRSNTGKLFF. The nucleotides read TGTGCCAGCAGCACGCGAACTAGCGGGAGGTCGAACACCGGGAAGCTGTTTTTT.